This TCR beta chain was identified during a study of shared clonotypes between healthy human individuals. Only in-frame clones appear in the TCRdb table, and some are missing; sequencing was by immunoSEQ multiplex PCR. The sample includes about 1.5 million clones, about 98% seen only once; the top ten take about 0.42%. Trimming left V 5 bases short and J 1 base short, with 13 bases between. This CDR3 contains 15 residues. Per the germline V gene, CDR1 is SGHNT and CDR2 is YENEEA. Input material: naive CD4+ T cells sorted from blood. This sample's subset: CD45RA+ positively selected. The rearrangement uses TRBV11-3 and TRBJ2-3; D might be TRBD1 or TRBD2, each matching 5 bases. This TCR was recovered from a man younger than 45 in good health. CDR3: CASSPAGTGTDTQYF. The CDR3 coding sequence is TGTGCCAGCAGCCCTGCCGGGACGGGCACAGATACGCAGTATTTT.